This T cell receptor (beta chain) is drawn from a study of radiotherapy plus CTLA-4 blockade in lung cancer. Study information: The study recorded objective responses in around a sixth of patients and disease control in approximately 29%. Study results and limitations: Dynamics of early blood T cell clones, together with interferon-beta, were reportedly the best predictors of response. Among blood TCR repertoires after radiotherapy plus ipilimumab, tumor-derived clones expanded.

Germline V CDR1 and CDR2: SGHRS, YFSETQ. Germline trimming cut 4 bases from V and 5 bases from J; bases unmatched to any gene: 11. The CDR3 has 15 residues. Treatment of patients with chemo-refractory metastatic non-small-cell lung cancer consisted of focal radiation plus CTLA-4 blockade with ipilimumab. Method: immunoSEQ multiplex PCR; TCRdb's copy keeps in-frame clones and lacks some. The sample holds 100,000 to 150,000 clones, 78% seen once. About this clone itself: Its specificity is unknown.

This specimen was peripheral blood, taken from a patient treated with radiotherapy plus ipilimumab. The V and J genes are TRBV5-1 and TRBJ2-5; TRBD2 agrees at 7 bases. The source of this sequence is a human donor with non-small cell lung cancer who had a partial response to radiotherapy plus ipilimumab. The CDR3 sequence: CASSHTSANRETQYF. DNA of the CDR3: TGCGCCAGCAGCCATACTAGCGCCAACCGGGAGACCCAGTACTTC.